The 9 T cell receptor beta chains in this list originate from one sample, sequenced in a study of T cell clones after liver transplantation. Produced via immunoSEQ multiplex PCR; TCRdb's table is partial and in-frame only. The repertoire holds approximately 70,000 clones, around 84% seen once, with 2% to 2.5% in the top ten. This material consisted of CD4+ T cells from blood, taken around 50 months after liver transplant. The source of these receptors is a human patient who received a liver transplant. Some T cells may be transferred from the graft donor.

This chain links TRBV7-2 with TRBJ1-6; D gene ambiguous. V gave up 2 bases and J gave up 8 bases, with 10 bases separating them. Germline-derived CDR1 and CDR2 are SGHTA and FQGNSA. CDR3 length: 14 residues. CDR3 sequence (DNA): TGTGCCAGCAGCTTAAACCCGGATCATTCACCCCTCCACTTT. This sequence encodes CASSLNPDHSPLHF.

The chain links TRBV4-3 to TRBJ2-6; D might be TRBD1 or TRBD2, each matching 5 bases. Trimming shortened V by 4 bases and J by 0 bases, and 19 bases separated the two germline ends. Germline assignment: CDR1 LGHNA and CDR2 YSLEER. The CDR3 length is 19 residues. DNA of the CDR3: TGCGCCAGCAGCCCCCGGTTAGGGGCTAGCCTCTCTGGGGCCAACGTCCTGACTTTC. Encoded protein: CASSPRLGASLSGANVLTF.

The rearrangement links TRBV5-6 to TRBJ1-4; 8 bases align to TRBD1. The ends lost 4 bases at V and 3 bases at J; junction bases unmatched: 11. CDR1 and CDR2 from the germline V gene are SGHDT and YYEEEE. This CDR3 region has 17 residues. CDR3 sequence: CASSTHRDRSPNEKLFF. DNA for the CDR3: TGTGCCAGCAGCACTCACCGGGACAGGAGCCCTAATGAAAAACTGTTTTTT.

CDR3 nucleotides: TGTGCCAGCAGTTTAGCCCCTAACGCCCTAGGGGAGACCCAGTACTTC. Its protein product is CASSLAPNALGETQYF. The chain joins TRBV27 to TRBJ2-5; D ambiguous. The CDR3 covers 16 residues. Germline CDR1 MNHEY, CDR2 SMNVEV (reference sequence). With 2 bases removed from V and 5 bases from J, the gap between germline ends came to 18 bases.

The chain employs TRBV7-3 and TRBJ2-2, with D possibly TRBD2 on 5 matching bases. The CDR3 is made up of 14 amino acids. Germline CDR1 reads SGHTA; CDR2 reads FQGTGA. The V and J ends lost 4 bases and 6 bases respectively, with 12 bases between them. CDR3 sequence reads: CASSSKVEAGELFF. The CDR3 DNA is TGTGCCAGCAGCTCAAAAGTGGAGGCCGGGGAGCTGTTTTTT.

This chain links TRBV6-5 with TRBJ1-2; no clear D gene. V lost 2 bases and J 6 bases, leaving 10 bases between the germline ends. Germline values: CDR1 MNHEY, CDR2 SVGAGI. The CDR3 extends over 13 amino acids. The CDR3 nucleotides are TGTGCCAGCAGTTACCGGGGTTGGAATGGCTACACCTTC. This codes for CASSYRGWNGYTF.

A note on this clone: Other DNA sequences in this specimen translate into the identical CDR3. The chain has TRBV7-3 and TRBJ2-3; no reliable D call. The CDR3 spans 13 residues. Trimming pared 0 bases from V and 6 bases from J, leaving 7 bases between. Germline V gene data show CDR1 as SGHTA and CDR2 as FQGTGA. The CDR3 DNA is TGTGCCAGCAGCTTAACGTATACCGATACGCAGTATTTT. It yields the protein CASSLTYTDTQYF.

J is TRBJ2-3 and V is TRBV14; 7 nucleotides agree with TRBD2. Germline CDR1 SGHDN, CDR2 FVKESK. V trimming: 4 bases; J trimming: 1 base; junction bases outside the gene matches: 5. The CDR3 consists of 15 residues. CDR3 DNA sequence: TGTGCCAGCAGCCCAACAGGACTAGGCACAGATACGCAGTATTTT. Encoded protein: CASSPTGLGTDTQYF.

This clone has just one count. The V and J genes are TRBV7-9 and TRBJ2-4; 7 nucleotides agree with TRBD1. V shed 5 bases and J 0 bases; nucleotides not matched to a gene: 13. CDR1 is SEHNR and CDR2 is FQNEAQ in the germline V gene (reference sequence). This CDR3 spans 18 amino acids. Written as DNA, the CDR3 is TGTGCCAGCAGCCCGACCCTGCGACAGGGCCGAGCCAAAAACATTCAGTACTTC. Amino acids: CASSPTLRQGRAKNIQYF.